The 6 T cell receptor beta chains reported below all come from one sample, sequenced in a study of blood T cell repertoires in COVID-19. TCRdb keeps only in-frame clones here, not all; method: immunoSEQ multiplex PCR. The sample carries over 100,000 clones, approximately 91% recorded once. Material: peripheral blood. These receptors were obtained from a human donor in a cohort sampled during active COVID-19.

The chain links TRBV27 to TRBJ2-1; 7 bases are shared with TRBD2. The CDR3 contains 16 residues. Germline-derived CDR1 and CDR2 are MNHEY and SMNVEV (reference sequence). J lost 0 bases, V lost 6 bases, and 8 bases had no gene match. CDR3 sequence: CASRKLARSSYNEQFF. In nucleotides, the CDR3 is TGTGCCAGCAGGAAACTAGCGAGGAGCTCCTACAATGAGCAGTTCTTC.

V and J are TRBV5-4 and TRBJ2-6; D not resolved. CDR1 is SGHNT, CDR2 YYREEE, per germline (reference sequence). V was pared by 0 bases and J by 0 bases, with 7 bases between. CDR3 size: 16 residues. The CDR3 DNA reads TGTGCCAGCAGCTTGGACCCCAGCTCTGGGGCCAACGTCCTGACTTTC. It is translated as CASSLDPSSGANVLTF.

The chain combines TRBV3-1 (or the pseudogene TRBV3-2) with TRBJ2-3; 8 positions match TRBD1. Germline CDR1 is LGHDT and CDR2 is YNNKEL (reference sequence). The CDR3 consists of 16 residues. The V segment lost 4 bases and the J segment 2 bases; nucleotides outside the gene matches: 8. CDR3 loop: CASSPVGQGDTDTQYF. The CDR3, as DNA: TGTGCCAGCAGCCCTGTAGGACAGGGAGACACAGATACGCAGTATTTT.

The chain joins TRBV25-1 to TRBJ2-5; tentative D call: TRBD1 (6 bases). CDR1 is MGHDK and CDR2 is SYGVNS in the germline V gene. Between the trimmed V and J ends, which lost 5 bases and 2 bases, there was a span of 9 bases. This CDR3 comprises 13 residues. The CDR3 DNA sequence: TGTGCCAGCAGTACAAGGGGGCAAGAGACCCAGTACTTC. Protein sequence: CASSTRGQETQYF.

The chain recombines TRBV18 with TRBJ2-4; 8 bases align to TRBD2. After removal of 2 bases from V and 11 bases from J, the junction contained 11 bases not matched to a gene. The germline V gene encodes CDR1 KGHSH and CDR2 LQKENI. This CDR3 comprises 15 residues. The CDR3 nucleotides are TGTGCCAGCTCACCAGGAAGCGGGAGAGTAAAGGTTCAGTACTTC. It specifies CASSPGSGRVKVQYF.

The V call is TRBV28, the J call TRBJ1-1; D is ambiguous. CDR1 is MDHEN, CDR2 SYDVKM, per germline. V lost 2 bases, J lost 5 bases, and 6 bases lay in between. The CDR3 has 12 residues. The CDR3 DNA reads TGTGCCAGCAGTTTAAAACTGACTGAAGCTTTCTTT. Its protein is CASSLKLTEAFF.